A selection of T cell receptor beta chains follows, all from one sample in a study of early T cells in non-severe SARS-CoV-2 infection. TCRdb reprocessed the 5' RACE reads with MiXCR, giving one entry per CDR3 protein. The sample gives some 110,000 distinct CDR3 sequences, about 15% of which show up once; 21% is in the top ten. The sequencing input was whole blood. These receptors were collected from an adult who was a healthcare worker with PCR-confirmed SARS-CoV-2 infection or an uninfected control (not recorded which). Both conserved end residues are part of each CDR3. A D gene is named only where the DNA matches it firmly. Only part of the rows carry a size: once, few, many, or a class if the clone is expanded.

D,V,size,J,CDR3,DNA
-,TRBV29-1,-,TRBJ2-7,CSARTDSYEQYF,TGCAGCGCCAGAACTGATTCCTACGAGCAGTACTTC
-,TRBV4-1,few,TRBJ2-2,CASSQDPGSTGELFF,TGCGCCAGCAGCCAAGATCCCGGGAGCACCGGGGAGCTGTTTTTT
TRBD2,TRBV12-3/TRBV12-4,few,TRBJ2-5,CASTFSGVGETQYF,TGTGCCAGCACCTTCAGCGGGGTCGGAGAGACCCAGTACTTC
-,TRBV5-1,few,TRBJ2-2,CASSSEGDGELFF,TGCGCCAGCAGCTCGGAGGGAGACGGGGAGCTGTTTTTT
TRBD2,TRBV30,-,TRBJ2-1,CAWSEWGGNEQFF,TGTGCCTGGAGTGAGTGGGGGGGGAACGAGCAGTTCTTC
-,TRBV5-4,few,TRBJ1-2,CASSPPTGTVYGYTF,TGTGCCAGCAGCCCTCCTACCGGGACGGTCTATGGCTACACCTTC
-,TRBV5-1,-,TRBJ2-5,CASSGLGGKETQYF,TGCGCCAGCAGCGGACTAGGGGGAAAAGAGACCCAGTACTTC
-,TRBV10-3,few,TRBJ2-7,CAISGARGHEQYF,TGTGCCATCAGTGGGGCGAGAGGGCACGAGCAGTACTTC
-,TRBV12-3/TRBV12-4,few,TRBJ2-1,CASSSLGGEQFF,TGTGCCAGCAGTTCCTTGGGCGGTGAGCAGTTCTTC
-,TRBV7-9,-,TRBJ1-3,CASSLDRGNTIYF,TGTGCCAGCAGCTTAGACAGGGGAAACACCATATATTTT
-,TRBV5-1,few,TRBJ1-1,CASSLAGISEAFF,TGCGCCAGCAGCTTAGCGGGGATCTCTGAAGCTTTCTTT
-,TRBV4-1,-,TRBJ2-6,CASSQAIRGLSGANVLTF,TGCGCCAGCAGCCAAGCAATCCGGGGGCTCTCTGGGGCCAACGTCCTGACTTTC
-,TRBV5-5,few,TRBJ2-3,CASSWNPTVGQGVPDTQYF,TGTGCCAGCAGCTGGAACCCCACCGTGGGGCAGGGAGTACCAGATACGCAGTATTTT
TRBD2,TRBV5-4,-,TRBJ2-7,CASSPGASGLDYEQYF,TGTGCCAGCAGCCCTGGCGCTAGCGGGCTCGACTACGAGCAGTACTTC
TRBD1,TRBV4-1,-,TRBJ1-1,CASSHAGGMSTEAFF,TGCGCCAGCAGCCATGCAGGGGGAATGAGCACTGAAGCTTTCTTT
-,TRBV18,few,TRBJ2-1,CASPLKGSSYNEQFF,TGTGCCAGTCCCCTAAAGGGGTCCTCCTACAATGAGCAGTTCTTC
-,TRBV7-2,many,TRBJ2-1,CASSFGPLASYNEQFF,TGTGCCAGCAGCTTTGGACCCTTGGCATCCTACAATGAGCAGTTCTTC
TRBD1,TRBV6-5,many,TRBJ1-6,CASSRGQGGNSPLHF,TGTGCCAGCAGTCGCGGACAGGGGGGGAATTCACCCCTCCACTTT
TRBD2,TRBV20-1,few,TRBJ2-5,CSASQRGRQETQYF,TGCAGTGCTAGTCAGCGGGGTCGACAAGAGACCCAGTACTTC
-,TRBV5-6,-,TRBJ2-1,CASSLRDPYNEQFF,TGTGCCAGCAGCTTGCGGGACCCCTACAATGAGCAGTTCTTC
TRBD1,TRBV12-3/TRBV12-4,many,TRBJ2-7,CASSLVGTGPSEQYF,TGTGCCAGCAGTTTGGTGGGGACAGGGCCATCCGAGCAGTACTTC
TRBD1,TRBV10-3,few,TRBJ1-2,CAIATGQESYGYTF,TGTGCCATCGCGACGGGACAGGAGAGCTATGGCTACACCTTC
TRBD1,TRBV5-1,few,TRBJ1-1,CASTYGTGLTEAFF,TGCGCCAGCACCTACGGGACAGGGCTCACTGAAGCTTTCTTT
TRBD2,TRBV5-6,-,TRBJ2-1,CASSLIAGDLLYNEQFF,TGTGCCAGCAGCTTAATAGCGGGGGACCTACTGTACAATGAGCAGTTCTTC
-,TRBV6-1,few,TRBJ2-3,CASSDGGRQEDF,TGTGCCAGCAGTGATGGTGGGCGACAAGAGGATTTT
-,TRBV12-3/TRBV12-4,many,TRBJ2-3,CASFLEGSLTDTQYF,TGTGCCAGTTTTCTGGAGGGGTCCCTCACAGATACGCAGTATTTT
-,TRBV14,-,TRBJ1-3,CASSRGAGNTIYF,TGTGCCAGCAGCCGGGGAGCTGGAAACACCATATATTTT
-,TRBV27,many,TRBJ1-5,CASSSLGSHSNQPQHF,TGTGCCAGCAGTTCCCTTGGGTCCCATTCCAATCAGCCCCAGCATTTT
-,TRBV10-1,few,TRBJ2-3,CASSEATVWGTDTQYF,TGCGCCAGCAGTGAGGCCACAGTGTGGGGTACAGATACGCAGTATTTT
-,TRBV28,many,TRBJ2-6,CASSGISGANVLTF,TGTGCCAGCAGTGGGATCTCTGGGGCCAACGTCCTGACTTTC
TRBD1,TRBV30,few,TRBJ1-1,CAWSATGGTEAFF,TGTGCCTGGAGTGCCACAGGGGGCACTGAAGCTTTCTTT
-,TRBV7-8,few,TRBJ2-3,CASSLAMAYADTQYF,TGTGCCAGCAGCTTAGCTATGGCTTACGCAGATACGCAGTATTTT
-,TRBV3-1,few,TRBJ1-1,CASSQDSGRNTEAFF,TGTGCCAGCAGCCAAGATTCGGGGCGGAACACTGAAGCTTTCTTT
-,TRBV7-2,many,TRBJ2-3,CASSLPPGDTQYF,TGTGCCAGCAGCTTACCTCCCGGGGATACGCAGTATTTT
-,TRBV12-3/TRBV12-4,few,TRBJ2-1,CASSPYGDADEQFF,TGTGCCAGCAGCCCATACGGGGACGCAGATGAGCAGTTCTTC
-,TRBV20-1,-,TRBJ1-1,CSASQKPPNTEAFF,TGCAGTGCTAGTCAGAAACCCCCGAACACTGAAGCTTTCTTT
-,TRBV20-1,-,TRBJ1-3,CSAGWGNTIYF,TGCAGTGCAGGGTGGGGAAACACCATATATTTT
-,TRBV20-1,-,TRBJ2-7,CSAYDRDGGFGEQYF,TGCAGTGCTTACGACCGGGACGGGGGATTTGGAGAGCAGTACTTC
-,TRBV7-8,-,TRBJ2-3,CASGETDTQYF,TGTGCCAGCGGTGAGACAGATACGCAGTATTTT
-,TRBV27,few,TRBJ2-2,CATPGSSSAGELFF,TGTGCCACCCCGGGCTCCTCGTCGGCCGGGGAGCTGTTTTTT
-,TRBV20-1,many,TRBJ1-1,CSARVGPIDTEAFF,TGCAGTGCTAGAGTAGGACCCATAGACACTGAAGCTTTCTTT
-,TRBV5-4,-,TRBJ2-2,CASSKSGRTGELFF,TGTGCCAGCAGCAAAAGTGGGAGGACCGGGGAGCTGTTTTTT
-,TRBV11-2,-,TRBJ2-2,CASSLDYTGELFF,TGTGCCAGCAGCTTAGATTACACCGGGGAGCTTTTTTTT